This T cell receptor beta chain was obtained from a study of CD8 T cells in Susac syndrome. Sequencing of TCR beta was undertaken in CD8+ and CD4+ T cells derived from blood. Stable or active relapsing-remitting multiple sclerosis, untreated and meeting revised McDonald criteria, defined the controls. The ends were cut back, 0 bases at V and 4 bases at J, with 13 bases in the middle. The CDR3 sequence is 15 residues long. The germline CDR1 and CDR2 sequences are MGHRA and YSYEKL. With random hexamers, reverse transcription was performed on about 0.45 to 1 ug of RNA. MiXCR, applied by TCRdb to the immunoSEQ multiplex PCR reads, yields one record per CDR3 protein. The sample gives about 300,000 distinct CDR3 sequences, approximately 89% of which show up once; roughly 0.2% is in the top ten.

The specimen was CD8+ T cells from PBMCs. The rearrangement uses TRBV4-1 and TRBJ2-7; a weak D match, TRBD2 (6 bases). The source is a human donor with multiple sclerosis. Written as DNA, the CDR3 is TGCGCCAGCAGCCAAGAGGATATGGAGGGTTACGAGCAGTACTTC. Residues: CASSQEDMEGYEQYF.